One sample yielded the 7 T cell receptor beta chains listed below, sequenced in a study of cytomegalovirus exposure and HLA in healthy donors. PCR was performed using 60 Vbeta and 13 Jbeta primers. Generated by immunoSEQ multiplex PCR, the TCRdb table keeps only in-frame clones and is missing some. The sample includes under 150,000 clones, 60% to 85% seen only once; the top ten take 3.3%. Input material: PBMCs. Receptors were obtained from a woman aged 25-40 years in good health and CMV-seropositive.

The gene calls are TRBV28 and TRBJ2-5; possibly TRBD2 for D (5 bases). Germline V gene sequence: CDR1 MDHEN, CDR2 SYDVKM. CDR3 size: 12 residues. The V end was cut by 7 bases, the J end by 2 bases, with 8 bases between. The chain's CDR3 is CASTRDQETQYF. DNA of the CDR3: TGTGCCAGCACCCGGGATCAAGAGACCCAGTACTTC. The whole variable domain, filled in from reference TRBV28 and TRBJ2-5, reads DVKVTQSSRYLVKRTGEKVFLECVQDMDHENMFWYRQDPGLGLRLIYFSYDVKMKEKGDIPEGYSVSREKKERFSLILESASTNQTSMYLCASTRDQETQYFGPGTRLLVL.

This clone has just a few counts. The rearrangement joins TRBV28 to TRBJ2-7; 14 bases agree with TRBD2. V was pared by 3 bases and J by 4 bases, with 8 bases of the junction left unmatched. Germline CDR1 is MDHEN and CDR2 is SYDVKM. The CDR3 covers 17 residues. The CDR3, as DNA: TGTGCCAGCAGTTTGCAGGGGAGACTAGCGGGGGGGTACGAGCAGTACTTC. This sequence encodes CASSLQGRLAGGYEQYF.

The chain combines TRBV15 with TRBJ2-1; 8 bases fit TRBD2. J gave up 6 bases and V 0 bases, and 13 bases lay outside the gene matches. The CDR3 spans 18 residues. Germline V gene sequence: CDR1 LNHNV, CDR2 YYDKDF (reference sequence). Here the CDR3 reads CATSREVGSSGGLNEQFF. CDR3 sequence (DNA): TGTGCCACCAGCAGAGAGGTTGGGTCGAGCGGGGGACTCAATGAGCAGTTCTTC.

The chain carries TRBV6-5 and TRBJ2-7; D gene ambiguous. Trimming took off 6 bases at V and 0 bases at J, with 6 bases between the two ends. Germline V gene sequence: CDR1 MNHEY, CDR2 SVGAGI. This CDR3 is built from 12 residues. For the CDR3, the DNA is TGTGCCAGCAGCTCGAGCTCCTACGAGCAGTACTTC. This encodes CASSSSSYEQYF.

This clone was seen a single time. This rearrangement joins TRBV6-5 to TRBJ1-2; 11 bases are shared with TRBD1. Germline lookup yields CDR1 MNHEY and CDR2 SVGAGI. With V trimmed by 8 bases and J by 8 bases, 10 bases remained unmatched. This CDR3 has 14 residues. The CDR3 loop is CASRGTGGSLGYTF. The DNA for the CDR3 is TGTGCCAGCCGGGGGACAGGGGGATCGTTAGGCTACACCTTC.

This clone was found once. This specimen includes other DNA sequences encoding the same CDR3. CDR3 coding DNA: TGTGCCAGCAGCTTGGCCGGTTTTAACTATGGCTACACCTTC. This sequence encodes CASSLAGFNYGYTF. The chain combines TRBV5-6 with TRBJ1-2; D not certain. CDR3 size: 14 residues. Germline CDR1 reads SGHDT; CDR2 reads YYEEEE. Deletions cut 0 bases from V and 1 base from J, with 7 bases between.

The chain joins TRBV5-1 to TRBJ2-2; D remains ambiguous. Per the germline V gene, CDR1 is SGHRS and CDR2 is YFSETQ. Trimming took 2 bases from V and 2 from J, leaving 7 bases between them. The CDR3 is 14 amino acids. In nucleotides, the CDR3 is TGCGCCAGCAGCTTATCGACTAACACCGGGGAGCTGTTTTTT. Encoded protein: CASSLSTNTGELFF.